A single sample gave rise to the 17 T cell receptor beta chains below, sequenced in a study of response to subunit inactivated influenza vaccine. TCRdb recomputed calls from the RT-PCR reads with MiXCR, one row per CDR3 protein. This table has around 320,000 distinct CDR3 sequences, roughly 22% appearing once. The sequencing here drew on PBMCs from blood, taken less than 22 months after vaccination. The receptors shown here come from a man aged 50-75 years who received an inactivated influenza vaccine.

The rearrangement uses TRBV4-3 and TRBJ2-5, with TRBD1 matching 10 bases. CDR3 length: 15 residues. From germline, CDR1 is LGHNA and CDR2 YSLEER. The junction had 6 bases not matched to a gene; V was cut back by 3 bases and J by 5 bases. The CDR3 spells CASSHTGQGSETQYF. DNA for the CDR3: TGCGCCAGCAGCCACACGGGACAGGGGAGTGAGACCCAGTACTTC.

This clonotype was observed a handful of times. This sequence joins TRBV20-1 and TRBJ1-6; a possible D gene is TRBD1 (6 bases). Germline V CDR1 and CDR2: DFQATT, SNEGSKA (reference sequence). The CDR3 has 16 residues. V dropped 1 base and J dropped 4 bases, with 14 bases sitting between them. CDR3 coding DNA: TGCAGTGCTAGAGTCCTAGGGACAAATTATAATTCACCCCTCCACTTT. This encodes CSARVLGTNYNSPLHF.

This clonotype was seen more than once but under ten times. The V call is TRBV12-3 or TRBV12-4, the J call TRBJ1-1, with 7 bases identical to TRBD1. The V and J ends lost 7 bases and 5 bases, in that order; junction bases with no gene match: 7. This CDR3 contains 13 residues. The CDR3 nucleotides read TGTGCCAGCAACTTATCAGGGGGGACTGAAGCTTTCTTT. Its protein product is CASNLSGGTEAFF.

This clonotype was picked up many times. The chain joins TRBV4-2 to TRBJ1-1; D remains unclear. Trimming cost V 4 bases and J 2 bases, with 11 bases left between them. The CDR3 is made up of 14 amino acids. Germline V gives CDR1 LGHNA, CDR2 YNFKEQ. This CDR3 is CASSRGSGNTEAFF. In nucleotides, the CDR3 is TGTGCCAGCAGCCGAGGGTCGGGAAACACTGAAGCTTTCTTT.

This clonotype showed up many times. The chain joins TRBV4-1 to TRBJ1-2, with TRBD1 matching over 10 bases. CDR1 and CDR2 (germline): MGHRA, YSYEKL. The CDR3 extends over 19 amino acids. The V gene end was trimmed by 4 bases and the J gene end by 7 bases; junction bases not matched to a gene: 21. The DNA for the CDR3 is TGCGCCAGCAGCCCAACACTCTCCGCCCGGGACAGGGGTGGTGGTGGCTACACCTTC. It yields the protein CASSPTLSARDRGGGGYTF.

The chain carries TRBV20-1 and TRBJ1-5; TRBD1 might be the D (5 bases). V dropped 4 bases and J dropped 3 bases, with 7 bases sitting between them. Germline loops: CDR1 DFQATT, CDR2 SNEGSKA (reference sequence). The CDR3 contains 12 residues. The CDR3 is CSAIRVNQPQHF. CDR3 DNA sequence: TGCAGTGCTATCAGGGTCAATCAGCCCCAGCATTTT.

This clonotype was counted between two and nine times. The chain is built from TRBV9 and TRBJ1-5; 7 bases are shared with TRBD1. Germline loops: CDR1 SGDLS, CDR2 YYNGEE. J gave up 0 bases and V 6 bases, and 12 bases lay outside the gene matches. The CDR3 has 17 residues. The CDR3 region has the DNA TGTGCCAGCACCCCGACTTGGGACAGATATAGCAATCAGCCCCAGCATTTT. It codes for CASTPTWDRYSNQPQHF.

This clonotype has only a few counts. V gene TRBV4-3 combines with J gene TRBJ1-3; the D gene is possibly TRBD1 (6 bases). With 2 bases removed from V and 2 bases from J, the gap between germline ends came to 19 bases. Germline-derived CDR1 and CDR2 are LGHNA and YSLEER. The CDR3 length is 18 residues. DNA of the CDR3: TGCGCCAGCAGCCAAACGTTCTCCGGACAGCTTACTGGAAACACCATATATTTT. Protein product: CASSQTFSGQLTGNTIYF.

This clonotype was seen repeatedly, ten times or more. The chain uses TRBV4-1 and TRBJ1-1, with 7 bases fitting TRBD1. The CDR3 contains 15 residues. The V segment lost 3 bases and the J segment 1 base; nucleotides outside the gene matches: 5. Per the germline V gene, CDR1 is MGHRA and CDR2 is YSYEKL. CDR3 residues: CASSQTGSGNTEAFF. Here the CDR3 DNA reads TGCGCCAGCAGCCAGACAGGGTCGGGGAACACTGAAGCTTTCTTT.

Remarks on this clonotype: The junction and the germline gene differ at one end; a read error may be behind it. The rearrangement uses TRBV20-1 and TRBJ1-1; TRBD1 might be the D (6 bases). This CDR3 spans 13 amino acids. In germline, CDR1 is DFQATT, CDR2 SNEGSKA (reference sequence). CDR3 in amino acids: CSATQGIGTEALF. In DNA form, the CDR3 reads TGCAGTGCGACACAGGGAATAGGCACTGAAGCTTTATTT.

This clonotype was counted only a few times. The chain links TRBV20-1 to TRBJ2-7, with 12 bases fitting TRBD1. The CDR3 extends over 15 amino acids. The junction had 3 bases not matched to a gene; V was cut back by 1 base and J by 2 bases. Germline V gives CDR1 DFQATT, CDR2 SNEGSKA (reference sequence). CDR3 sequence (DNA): TGCAGTGCTAGAGCTGGGACAGGGGGCCCCTACGAGCAGTACTTC. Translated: CSARAGTGGPYEQYF.

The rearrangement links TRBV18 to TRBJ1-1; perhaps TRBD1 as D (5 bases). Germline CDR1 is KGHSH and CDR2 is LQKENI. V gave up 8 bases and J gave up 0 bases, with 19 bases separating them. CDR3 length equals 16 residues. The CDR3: CASRQWGEAMNTEAFF. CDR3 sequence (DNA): TGTGCCAGCCGCCAATGGGGGGAGGCTATGAACACTGAAGCTTTCTTT.

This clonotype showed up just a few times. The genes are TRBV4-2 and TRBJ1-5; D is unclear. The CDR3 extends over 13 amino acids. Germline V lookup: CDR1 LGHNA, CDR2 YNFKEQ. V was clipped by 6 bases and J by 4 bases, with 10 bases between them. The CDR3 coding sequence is TGTGCCAGCAGTTTCGGTAAAAATCAGCCCCAGCATTTT. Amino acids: CASSFGKNQPQHF.

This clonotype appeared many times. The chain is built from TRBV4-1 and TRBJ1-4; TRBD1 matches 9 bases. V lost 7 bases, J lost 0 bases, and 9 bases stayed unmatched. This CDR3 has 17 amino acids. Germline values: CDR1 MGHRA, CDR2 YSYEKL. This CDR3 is CASTGTGILATNEKLFF. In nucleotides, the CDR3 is TGCGCCAGCACCGGGACAGGGATTCTTGCAACTAATGAAAAACTGTTTTTT.

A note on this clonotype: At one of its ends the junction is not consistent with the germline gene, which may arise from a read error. The CDR3 loop reads CASSLSGNTVAFF. The CDR3 DNA sequence: TGTGCCAGCAGCTTAAGTGGGAACACTGTAGCTTTCTTT. The genes are TRBV7-2 and TRBJ1-1; D call uncertain. This CDR3 comprises 13 residues. Germline assignment: CDR1 SGHTA and CDR2 FQGNSA.

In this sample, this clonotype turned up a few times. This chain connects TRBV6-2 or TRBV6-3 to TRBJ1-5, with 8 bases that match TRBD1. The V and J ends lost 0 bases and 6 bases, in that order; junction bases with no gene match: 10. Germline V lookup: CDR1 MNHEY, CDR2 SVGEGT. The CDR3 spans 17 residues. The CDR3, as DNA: TGTGCCAGCAGTTACTCGGGAGGAGACAGGGGCGGTCAGCCCCAGCATTTT. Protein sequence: CASSYSGGDRGGQPQHF.

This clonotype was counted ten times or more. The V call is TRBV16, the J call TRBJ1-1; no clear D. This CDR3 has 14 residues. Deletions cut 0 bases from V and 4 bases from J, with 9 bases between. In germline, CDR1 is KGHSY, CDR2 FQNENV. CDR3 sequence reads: CASSQSYRGTEAFF. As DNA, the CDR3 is TGTGCCAGCAGCCAATCTTATCGGGGCACTGAAGCTTTCTTT.